Each of the 20 T cell receptor beta chains below was sequenced from the same sample in a study of regulatory T cells in long-lasting Graves disease listed by TCRdb under 2021. The library was prepared using multiplex PCR. The instrument given in TCRdb is Illumina HiSeq 4000. CDR3 regions were amplified by Arm-PCR with iRepertoire HTBI primers to construct TCR beta libraries. The public reads were reprocessed in TCRdb via fastp at Q25 and MiXCR, keeping in-frame beta chains. A single entry per CDR3 protein holds the most common genes and DNA from its merged rows. This sample holds hundreds of thousands of distinct CDR3 sequences; approximately 12% were observed only once. The ten largest make up roughly 10% of the sample. The sample's time point label is to be understood as: newly diagnosed GD, antithyroid drugs for less than 3 months. For both TCR sequencing and RNA sequencing, RNA was extracted from PBMCs using TRIzol.

These same data were also listed under a study on T cells in Graves' hyperthyroidism and ophthalmopathy.

Specimen: peripheral blood mononuclear cells (PBMCs), collected at new diagnosis, from a patient treated with antithyroid drugs. The receptors here all came from a young man with Graves disease. Donor details come from another sample of the same person, matched by shared clones.

The chain recombines TRBV19 with TRBJ2-1, with 11 positions matching TRBD2. The CDR3 is 18 amino acids. Trimming removed 1 base from V and 12 bases from J; junction bases left unmatched: 17. Germline-derived CDR1 and CDR2 are LNHDA and SQIVND (reference sequence). The CDR3 region has the DNA TGTGCCAGTAGTATAGGGACGGCGACTAGCGGGATTGAGGATAGGCAGTTCTTC. It encodes CASSIGTATSGIEDRQFF.

This clonotype was recorded at least ten times. The chain has TRBV11-2 and TRBJ1-5; tentatively, D is TRBD1 (5 bases). Trimming took off 4 bases at V and 5 bases at J, with 9 bases between the two ends. This CDR3 comprises 13 residues. Looked up from germline, CDR1 is SGHAT and CDR2 is FQNNGV. The CDR3 nucleotides are TGTGCCAGCAGCTCGGACAATTATCAGCCCCAGCATTTT. Translating gives CASSSDNYQPQHF.

This clonotype showed up many times. The rearrangement joins TRBV20-1 to TRBJ2-1, with D unclear. V lost 0 bases, J lost 3 bases, and 6 bases lay in between. The CDR3 has 13 amino acids. CDR1 is DFQATT and CDR2 is SNEGSKA in the germline V gene (reference sequence). The chain's CDR3 is CSARDPGYNEQFF. As DNA, the CDR3 is TGCAGTGCTAGAGATCCAGGCTACAATGAGCAGTTCTTC.

This clonotype was observed many times. The V gene is TRBV20-1, the J gene TRBJ2-7, with D possibly TRBD2 on 6 matching bases. The V end lost 5 bases, the J end lost 4 bases, and 18 bases lay between the germline ends. The CDR3 loop spans 14 amino acids. Germline values: CDR1 DFQATT, CDR2 SNEGSKA (reference sequence). The CDR3 sequence is CSAGLVAGFYEQYF. Here the CDR3 DNA reads TGCAGTGCTGGTTTAGTGGCGGGGTTTTACGAGCAGTACTTC.

The sample holds many counts of this clonotype. This chain connects TRBV12-3 or TRBV12-4 to TRBJ2-1; D is unresolved. Between the trimmed V and J ends, which lost 4 bases and 9 bases, there was a span of 10 bases. The CDR3 is 12 amino acids. This chain's CDR3 is CASSSPDGEQFF. The CDR3 region has the DNA TGTGCCAGCAGTTCACCCGACGGTGAGCAGTTCTTC.

This clonotype has ten or more counts. The V and J genes are TRBV18 and TRBJ2-5; D not resolved. CDR1 and CDR2 from the germline V gene are KGHSH and LQKENI. The CDR3 is 14 amino acids. V was shortened by 6 bases and J by 5 bases, with 16 bases between the two germline ends. This CDR3 is CASSGFGVVETQYF. CDR3 bases: TGTGCCAGCTCGGGATTCGGTGTGGTCGAGACCCAGTACTTC.

Only one count was recorded for this clonotype. It may be a read error: a sequence one base away is much more abundant. This chain connects TRBV3-1 to TRBJ1-4; TRBD1 agrees at 8 bases. The ends lost 7 bases at V and 10 bases at J; junction bases unmatched: 5. CDR3 size: 12 residues. CDR1 LGHDT and CDR2 YNNKEL come from the germline V gene (reference sequence). The CDR3 bases are TGTGCCAGCAACGAAGACAGGGGAAAACTGTTTTTT. Protein product: CASNEDRGKLFF.

This rearrangement joins TRBV27 to TRBJ1-2; 7 bases match TRBD1. J lost 5 bases, V lost 2 bases, and 8 bases had no gene match. The germline V gene encodes CDR1 MNHEY and CDR2 SMNVEV (reference sequence). The CDR3 covers 15 residues. The chain's CDR3 is CASSLGKTGVYGYTF. The CDR3 nucleotides read TGTGCCAGCAGTTTAGGGAAAACAGGGGTTTATGGCTACACCTTC.

There are many counts of this clonotype. The rearrangement links TRBV29-1 to TRBJ2-1; tentatively, D is TRBD1 or TRBD2 (6 bases each). CDR3 length: 14 residues. Germline V lookup: CDR1 SQVTM, CDR2 ANQGSEA. V dropped 4 bases and J dropped 7 bases, with 17 bases sitting between them. CDR3 in amino acids: CSVVGHREENEQFF. DNA for the CDR3: TGCAGCGTTGTGGGACACAGGGAGGAAAATGAGCAGTTCTTC.

This clonotype occurred a few times. A far larger clone is only one base removed, so a read error is likely. The chain recombines TRBV3-1 with TRBJ2-3, with D unclear. Trimming removed 4 bases from V and 4 bases from J, with 6 bases in between. In germline, CDR1 is LGHDT, CDR2 YNNKEL (reference sequence). This CDR3 is built from 12 residues. CDR3 amino acids: CASSPNADTQYF. In DNA, the CDR3 is TGTGCCAGCAGCCCCAACGCAGATACGCAGTATTTT.

A remark on this clonotype: This may stem from a read error, because a much larger clone lies one nucleotide away. V and J are TRBV6-2 or TRBV6-3 and TRBJ2-1; 8 bases are shared with TRBD2. The V gene end was trimmed by 6 bases and the J gene end by 12 bases; junction bases not matched to a gene: 22. The CDR3 spans 17 residues. Germline assignment: CDR1 MNHEY and CDR2 SVGEGT. In DNA, the CDR3 is TGTGCCAGCAGCTCCTGGACTAGCCACCGAGGCCATAGTGGGCAGTTCTTC. Protein: CASSSWTSHRGHSGQFF.

V is TRBV12-3 or TRBV12-4 and J is TRBJ2-2, with 9 bases that match TRBD1. The ends lost 7 bases at V and 6 bases at J; junction bases unmatched: 6. The CDR3 contains 14 residues. Here the CDR3 reads CASNHRGQAGELFF. DNA of the CDR3: TGTGCCAGCAATCACAGGGGGCAGGCCGGGGAGCTGTTTTTT.

This clonotype was seen a handful of times. This chain uses TRBV5-1 with TRBJ2-2; D not certain. V shed 7 bases and J shed 0 bases, with 16 bases lying between them. Germline CDR1 is SGHRS and CDR2 is YFSETQ. This CDR3 comprises 16 residues. The CDR3: CASSLSAGANTGELFF. CDR3 nucleotides: TGCGCCAGCTCGCTCTCGGCAGGCGCGAACACCGGGGAGCTGTTTTTT.

Only a few counts were recorded for this clonotype. The chain combines TRBV7-9 with TRBJ2-7; the D gene could be TRBD1 or TRBD2 (6 bases each). The CDR3 covers 15 residues. Germline V gene data show CDR1 as SEHNR and CDR2 as FQNEAQ (reference sequence). Trimming removed 4 bases from V and 4 bases from J, with 17 bases in between. CDR3 sequence: CASSSEGEVQYEQYF. The DNA for the CDR3 is TGTGCCAGCAGCTCAGAGGGGGAGGTTCAGTACGAGCAGTACTTC.

This clonotype came up many times. The V and J genes are TRBV30 and TRBJ2-1; 9 bases map to TRBD2. The V and J ends lost 0 bases and 2 bases, in that order; junction bases with no gene match: 2. CDR1 is GTSNPN and CDR2 is SVGIG in the germline V gene (reference sequence). CDR3 size: 15 residues. The CDR3 region has the DNA TGTGCCTGGAGTGTTCTAGCGGGAACCTACAATGAGCAGTTCTTC. Its protein is CAWSVLAGTYNEQFF. Filled out from reference TRBV30 and TRBJ2-1, the complete variable domain reads SQTIHQWPATLVQPVGSPLSLECTVEGTSNPNLYWYRQAAGRGLQLLFYSVGIGQISSEVPQNLSASRPQDRQFILSSKKLLLSDSGFYLCAWSVLAGTYNEQFFGPGTRLTVL.

This clonotype showed up many times. The J gene is TRBJ2-1, the V gene TRBV11-2; TRBD2 might be the D (7 bases). The V end lost 5 bases, the J end lost 0 bases, and 20 bases lay between the germline ends. The germline CDR1 and CDR2 sequences are SGHAT and FQNNGV. The CDR3 contains 18 residues. The CDR3: CASSTIRGGFSSYNEQFF. CDR3 bases: TGTGCCAGCAGCACTATAAGGGGGGGCTTTAGCTCCTACAATGAGCAGTTCTTC.

This clonotype was seen at least ten times. The chain links TRBV5-1 to TRBJ2-3; 13 bases agree with TRBD2. From germline, CDR1 is SGHRS and CDR2 YFSETQ. V lost 6 bases, J lost 9 bases, and 10 bases stayed unmatched. The CDR3 is made up of 15 amino acids. The CDR3 coding sequence is TGCGCCAGCAACGGAGGACTAGCGGGAGTTGGGACGCAGTATTTT. It encodes CASNGGLAGVGTQYF.

The chain recombines TRBV6-5 with TRBJ2-7; D perhaps matches TRBD2 (5 bases). CDR3 length: 18 residues. CDR1 and CDR2 from the germline V gene are MNHEY and SVGAGI. Trimming removed 0 bases from V and 5 bases from J, with 23 bases in between. The DNA for the CDR3 is TGTGCCAGCAGTTACTCTTCCGGCGGAGCGGCTGCCCCCGACGAGCAGTACTTC. Residues: CASSYSSGGAAAPDEQYF.

This clonotype came up many times. The chain is built from TRBV15 and TRBJ2-3; D is ambiguous. The CDR3 has 16 amino acids. Per germline, CDR1 LNHNV and CDR2 YYDKDF (reference sequence). Trimming stripped 0 bases from V and 0 bases from J, with 10 bases between. CDR3 residues: CATSRDLRASTDTQYF. The CDR3 bases are TGTGCCACCAGCAGAGATCTCCGAGCTAGCACAGATACGCAGTATTTT.

This clonotype has at least ten counts. The gene calls are TRBV19 and TRBJ1-2; tentative D call: TRBD1 (6 bases). Germline V CDR1 and CDR2: LNHDA, SQIVND (reference sequence). Deletions cut 7 bases from V and 4 bases from J, with 19 bases between. This CDR3 has 15 amino acids. The DNA of the CDR3 is TGTGCCAGTACCTCCCCTGATGGACAGACCTATGGCTACACCTTC. It yields the protein CASTSPDGQTYGYTF.